Listed here are 26 T cell receptor beta chains from one sample, sequenced in a study of graft-versus-host responses after intestinal transplantation. Method: immunoSEQ multiplex PCR; TCRdb's copy keeps in-frame clones and lacks some. This table holds around 7,800 clones, around 98% found once. The sample consisted of PBMCs, taken 23 days after intestinal transplant. The origin of the receptors is a human patient who received an intestinal transplant, so some T cells may come from the graft donor.

V is TRBV5-4 and J is TRBJ1-1, with D unresolved. V lost 0 bases, J lost 0 bases, and 6 bases lay in between. Germline values: CDR1 SGHNT, CDR2 YYREEE (reference sequence). CDR3 length: 14 residues. The CDR3 sequence is CASSLAGMNTEAFF. The DNA for the CDR3 is TGTGCCAGCAGCTTGGCCGGGATGAACACTGAAGCTTTCTTT.

This chain connects TRBV11-2 to TRBJ2-1; 7 nucleotides align to TRBD1. V gave up 8 bases and J gave up 5 bases; unmatched junction bases: 9. The CDR3 sequence is 14 residues long. Germline V gene sequence: CDR1 SGHAT, CDR2 FQNNGV. The CDR3 loop is CASLSQGENNEQFF. CDR3 coding DNA: TGTGCCAGCCTATCCCAGGGGGAAAACAATGAGCAGTTCTTC.

J is TRBJ2-1 and V is TRBV19; D remains ambiguous. Per the germline V gene, CDR1 is LNHDA and CDR2 is SQIVND (reference sequence). With 6 bases removed from V and 7 bases from J, the gap between germline ends came to 13 bases. The CDR3 spans 13 residues. CDR3 nucleotides: TGTGCCAGTAGCTTGGAGATGGGGAATGAGCAGTTCTTC. It encodes CASSLEMGNEQFF.

The rearrangement links TRBV6-5 to TRBJ1-2; a possible D gene is TRBD1 (6 bases). Per germline, CDR1 MNHEY and CDR2 SVGAGI. Deletions cut 0 bases from V and 8 bases from J, with 10 bases between. The CDR3 is 13 amino acids. The chain's CDR3 is CASSYSIRGGYTF. As DNA, the CDR3 is TGTGCCAGCAGTTACTCTATCAGGGGCGGCTACACCTTC.

Of note for this clone: Relative to the germline gene, one junction end is altered; a read error may explain this. This chain joins TRBV7-7 and TRBJ2-5, with D possibly TRBD1 on 5 matching bases. CDR1 is SSHAT and CDR2 is FNYEAQ in the germline V gene (reference sequence). The CDR3 is 15 amino acids. This chain's CDR3 is CASSFGRGWEETQYF. The DNA of the CDR3 is TGTGCTAGCAGCTTTGGAAGGGGTTGGGAAGAGACCCAGTACTTC.

The genes are TRBV10-3 and TRBJ2-3; 7 bases map to TRBD1. Germline CDR1 reads ENHRY; CDR2 reads SYGVKD. The CDR3 has 15 residues. V trimming: 6 bases; J trimming: 2 bases; junction bases outside the gene matches: 8. The CDR3 is CAIRFRDRYTDTQYF. CDR3 coding DNA: TGTGCCATCAGGTTCCGGGACAGATACACAGATACGCAGTATTTT.

The rearrangement joins TRBV7-2 to TRBJ1-2; unclear D gene. The CDR3 spans 13 residues. CDR1 is SGHTA, CDR2 FQGNSA, per germline. V lost 2 bases to trimming and J lost 7 bases, with 11 bases between them. CDR3 in DNA: TGTGCCAGCAGCTTAACCCGACCCGGTGGCTACACCTTC. It specifies CASSLTRPGGYTF. Filled out from reference TRBV7-2 and TRBJ1-2, the complete variable domain reads GAGVSQSPSNKVTEKGKDVELRCDPISGHTALYWYRQSLGQGLEFLIYFQGNSAPDKSGLPSDRFSAERTGGSVSTLTIQRTQQEDSAVYLCASSLTRPGGYTFGSGTRLTVV.

In this sample, this clone turned up a few times. V is TRBV5-1 and J is TRBJ2-7; no clear D gene. The V and J ends lost 1 base and 3 bases respectively, with 14 bases between them. Germline loops: CDR1 SGHRS, CDR2 YFSETQ. CDR3 length: 15 amino acids. Here the CDR3 reads CASSLMTAPFYEQYF. In DNA form, the CDR3 reads TGCGCCAGCAGCTTGATGACCGCGCCCTTCTACGAGCAGTACTTC.

The gene calls are TRBV5-1 and TRBJ1-1; no reliable D call. The germline gives CDR1 SGHRS, CDR2 YFSETQ. The CDR3 covers 14 residues. Trimming removed 1 base at V and 5 bases at J, with 12 bases between. In nucleotides, the CDR3 is TGCGCCAGCAGCTTGTCGCCTAGGACTACTGAAGCTTTCTTT. The encoded protein is CASSLSPRTTEAFF. Variable domain in full (rest from reference TRBV5-1 and TRBJ1-1): KAGVTQTPRYLIKTRGQQVTLSCSPISGHRSVSWYQQTPGQGLQFLFEYFSETQRNKGNFPGRFSGRQFSNSRSEMNVSTLELGDSALYLCASSLSPRTTEAFFGQGTRLTVV.

As regards this clone: The junction departs from germline at one end; a sequencing error may be responsible. Other DNA sequences in this sample translate to the same CDR3. J is TRBJ1-1 and V is TRBV4-1; no reliable D call. The germline gives CDR1 MGHRA, CDR2 YSYEKL. The CDR3 runs 13 residues. The CDR3 DNA reads TGCGCCAGCAGCCAAGATGGGAACACTGAAGCCTTCTTT. Amino acid sequence: CASSQDGNTEAFF.

The rearrangement joins TRBV6-1 to TRBJ1-5; perhaps TRBD1 as D (5 bases). Germline CDR1 is MNHNS and CDR2 is SASEGT. With 6 bases removed from V and 7 bases from J, the gap between germline ends came to 19 bases. This CDR3 has 15 amino acids. In DNA, the CDR3 is TGTGCCAGCAGACTACAGGTCGGTTCGGACCAGCCCCAGCATTTT. Its protein product is CASRLQVGSDQPQHF.

The chain links TRBV6-1 to TRBJ1-4, with TRBD1 as a possible D gene (6 bases). From germline, CDR1 is MNHNS and CDR2 SASEGT. V lost 2 bases to trimming and J lost 7 bases, with 8 bases between them. The CDR3 sequence is 13 residues long. The DNA of the CDR3 is TGTGCCAGCAGTGAACAGGGGACTGAAAAACTGTTTTTT. It is translated as CASSEQGTEKLFF.

The rearrangement links TRBV28 to TRBJ2-1; D not resolved. Germline CDR1 reads MDHEN; CDR2 reads SYDVKM. Trimming left V 2 bases short and J 7 bases short, with 9 bases between. This CDR3 comprises 13 residues. DNA for the CDR3: TGTGCCAGCAGTTTACCCCTAGGGAATGAGCAGTTCTTC. This gives the protein CASSLPLGNEQFF.

The genes are TRBV19 and TRBJ1-2; tentatively, D is TRBD1 (5 bases). The CDR3 runs 13 residues. V was shortened by 4 bases and J by 4 bases, with 10 bases between the two germline ends. Germline CDR1 reads LNHDA; CDR2 reads SQIVND (reference sequence). The DNA for the CDR3 is TGTGCCAGTAGTAATAAGGGGTCCTATGGCTACACCTTC. It codes for CASSNKGSYGYTF.

The rearrangement joins TRBV9 to TRBJ2-2, with TRBD2 matching 9 bases. The trim removed 2 bases at V and 5 bases at J, leaving 4 bases unmatched. Germline lookup yields CDR1 SGDLS and CDR2 YYNGEE. The CDR3 loop spans 15 amino acids. CDR3 in amino acids: CASSVGAGGTGELFF. The CDR3 DNA reads TGTGCCAGCAGCGTCGGCGCGGGAGGGACCGGGGAGCTGTTTTTT.

The V gene is TRBV14, the J gene TRBJ2-7; 12 bases line up with TRBD2. V shed 2 bases, J shed 2 bases, and the junction held 1 base outside the gene matches. There are 15 residues in the CDR3. The germline V gene encodes CDR1 SGHDN and CDR2 FVKESK. The CDR3 protein is CASSQRTSGTYEQYF. DNA for the CDR3: TGTGCCAGCAGCCAAAGGACTAGCGGGACCTACGAGCAGTACTTC.

This chain connects TRBV7-3 to TRBJ2-1, with TRBD2 identical over 8 bases. The V and J ends lost 2 bases and 9 bases, in that order; junction bases with no gene match: 15. The CDR3 has 17 residues. CDR1 is SGHTA, CDR2 FQGTGA, per germline. CDR3 protein: CASSLEMRTSSTCEQFF. CDR3 DNA sequence: TGTGCCAGCAGCTTAGAAATGCGGACTAGCAGTACCTGTGAGCAGTTCTTC.

The CDR3 DNA reads as TGTGCCAGCAGTTTGTCGGGACAGGGCCTTTATAGCAATCAGCCCCAGCATTTT. It is translated as CASSLSGQGLYSNQPQHF. The genes are TRBV27 and TRBJ1-5; 9 bases are a match to TRBD1. Trimming removed 3 bases from V and 0 bases from J; junction bases left unmatched: 9. The germline CDR1 and CDR2 sequences are MNHEY and SMNVEV (reference sequence). The CDR3 runs to 18 residues.

The table lists this clone with a count of one. The chain couples TRBV29-1 to TRBJ2-1; a possible D gene is TRBD1 (5 bases). The CDR3 totals 15 residues. Per germline, CDR1 SQVTM and CDR2 ANQGSEA. V was shortened by 7 bases and J by 0 bases, with 16 bases between the two germline ends. DNA of the CDR3: TGCAGCGCGACTCCCATGACAGCCTCCTACAATGAGCAGTTCTTC. It specifies CSATPMTASYNEQFF.

This chain links TRBV30 with TRBJ2-3; 8 positions match TRBD2. J lost 4 bases, V lost 0 bases, and 6 bases had no gene match. This CDR3 contains 15 residues. The germline V gene has CDR1 GTSNPN and CDR2 SVGIG (reference sequence). CDR3 in amino acids: CAWSVISGGADTQYF. The CDR3 DNA is TGTGCCTGGAGTGTAATATCGGGAGGGGCAGATACGCAGTATTTT.

The J gene is TRBJ2-1, the V gene TRBV29-1; D remains ambiguous. Per germline, CDR1 SQVTM and CDR2 ANQGSEA. Trimming stripped 4 bases from V and 4 bases from J, with 8 bases between. CDR3 length: 12 residues. In nucleotides, the CDR3 is TGCAGCGTTGGTGTGGGGTACAATGAGCAGTTCTTC. Encoded protein: CSVGVGYNEQFF.

This chain joins TRBV2 and TRBJ2-7; D is perhaps TRBD1 or TRBD2 (5 bases each). V gave up 8 bases and J gave up 2 bases, with 16 bases separating them. Germline CDR1 reads SNHLY; CDR2 reads FYNNEI. The CDR3 loop spans 14 amino acids. CDR3 nucleotide sequence: TGTGCCAGCGGAGGTAGGGACGGAGCCTACGAGCAGTACTTC. It translates to CASGGRDGAYEQYF.

This rearrangement joins TRBV27 to TRBJ2-7; D may match TRBD1 or TRBD2 (5 bases each). This CDR3 contains 13 residues. Germline V gene sequence: CDR1 MNHEY, CDR2 SMNVEV (reference sequence). Trimming took off 5 bases at V and 3 bases at J, with 11 bases between the two ends. CDR3 region: CASSLGTVYEQYF. DNA for the CDR3: TGTGCCAGCAGTCTGGGGACCGTCTACGAGCAGTACTTC.

The DNA for the CDR3 is TGCGCCAGCAGAGGAGGCACTGAAGCTTTCTTT. It codes for CASRGGTEAFF. The chain couples TRBV5-1 to TRBJ1-1, with no clear D. The germline V gene has CDR1 SGHRS and CDR2 YFSETQ. The CDR3 is 11 amino acids. V was pared by 5 bases and J by 4 bases, with 6 bases between.

This chain links TRBV6-5 with TRBJ2-6, with a possible D match to TRBD1 (6 bases). The germline CDR1 and CDR2 sequences are MNHEY and SVGAGI. The CDR3 loop spans 16 amino acids. V was clipped by 4 bases and J by 2 bases, with 12 bases between them. This chain's CDR3 is CASSSGTPAGANVLTF. CDR3 nucleotides: TGTGCCAGCAGTTCTGGGACACCTGCTGGGGCCAACGTCCTGACTTTC.

In its sample, this clone was seen once. The chain links TRBV19 to TRBJ1-3, with D unclear. CDR1 and CDR2 from the germline V gene are LNHDA and SQIVND (reference sequence). This CDR3 has 14 amino acids. V was clipped by 11 bases and J by 4 bases, with 18 bases between them. DNA for the CDR3: TGTGCCGCCCGAATCGAGCACCTCGGAAACACCATATATTTT. Translating gives CAARIEHLGNTIYF.